This T cell receptor (beta chain) emerged from a study of cytomegalovirus exposure and HLA in healthy donors. About this clone itself: Its antigen is as yet unknown.

Regarding the study as a whole: Most TCR sequences were rare, but some public TCRs occurred in many donors. DRB1 had the most TCR associations and HLA-C the fewest, a later analysis found, with rates varying by HLA locus. In a later analysis, a missense DCLRE1C variant was linked to TCR beta V- and J-gene trimming.

V was cut by 4 bases and J by 0 bases, with 15 bases left in between. This CDR3 contains 17 residues. The germline V gene encodes CDR1 LGHNA and CDR2 YNFKEQ. PCR amplification relied on 60 Vbeta primers (plus 13 Jbeta primers). Using immunoSEQ multiplex PCR, the repertoire was profiled, and TCRdb retains in-frame clones only, with some absent. The sample records about 140,000 clones, 84% being singletons. The specimen was PBMCs. This chain links TRBV4-2 with TRBJ1-4, with no clear D. The source of this sequence is a boy between 2 and 10 years old in good health and CMV-seronegative. CDR3 DNA: TGTGCCAGCAGCCCACTTGAACCGGAGGCAACTAATGAAAAACTGTTTTTT. The encoded protein is CASSPLEPEATNEKLFF.